This is a list of T cell receptor beta chains from one sample in a study of blood T cell repertoires in COVID-19. Method: immunoSEQ multiplex PCR; TCRdb's copy keeps in-frame clones and lacks some. The sample consists of some 250,000 clones, under 90% of them appearing once. The specimen sequenced was peripheral blood. These receptors were collected from a man aged 55 to 69 with acute or convalescent COVID-19. Each CDR3 is given with its conserved first and last residue. Each record gives: J gene, clone size, D gene, V gene, CDR3 protein, CDR3 DNA. D genes are given only for firm matches. Some rows mark clone size as missing; the rest say once, few, many or name a class of expanded clone.

TRBJ2-2 . . TRBV11-2 CASSLSLASGELFF TGTGCCAGCAGCCTTTCACTAGCTTCTGGGGAGCTGTTTTTT
TRBJ1-1 . TRBD1 TRBV7-8 CASSLGQGEAFF TGTGCCAGCAGCCTGGGACAGGGTGAAGCTTTCTTT
TRBJ2-7 . . TRBV11-1 CASNSRWLPDEQYF TGTGCCAGCAACTCCAGGTGGCTCCCCGACGAGCAGTACTTC
TRBJ2-2 . . TRBV29-1 CSVKVGVTGELFF TGCAGCGTTAAGGTTGGAGTCACCGGGGAGCTGTTTTTT
TRBJ2-2 . TRBD1 TRBV11-2 CASSLPGQTNTGELFF TGTGCCAGCAGCTTACCGGGACAGACAAACACCGGGGAGCTGTTTTTT
TRBJ2-1 . . TRBV19 CASSIDSQGFNEQFF TGTGCCAGTAGTATAGATAGCCAGGGGTTCAATGAGCAGTTCTTC
TRBJ2-7 . TRBD2 TRBV7-9 CASSLGLAGTYEQYF TGTGCCAGCAGCTTAGGGCTAGCGGGAACATACGAGCAGTACTTC
TRBJ2-2 . . TRBV27 CAIGRGGANTGELFF TGTGCCATCGGCCGAGGGGGGGCGAACACCGGGGAGCTGTTTTTT
TRBJ1-5 few . TRBV2 CASSTGPDQPQHF TGTGCCAGCAGCACAGGGCCCGATCAGCCCCAGCATTTT
TRBJ1-2 few . TRBV5-1 CASSFAGGAEGYTF TGCGCCAGCAGCTTTGCTGGGGGCGCGGAAGGCTACACCTTC
TRBJ2-3 few . TRBV7-2 CASNPGDGTDTQYF TGTGCCAGCAACCCGGGAGACGGCACAGATACGCAGTATTTT
TRBJ2-2 . . TRBV6-2/TRBV6-3 CASSLTFTGTGELFF TGTGCCAGCAGTTTAACCTTCACGGGCACCGGGGAGCTGTTTTTT
TRBJ2-3 . TRBD2 TRBV6-1 CASSEAQAGADTQYF TGTGCCAGCAGTGAAGCTCAAGCGGGGGCTGACACGCAGTATTTT